The 29 T cell receptor beta chains presented below share a single source sample, sequenced in a study of shared clonotypes between healthy human individuals. The assay was immunoSEQ multiplex PCR, and TCRdb's table has in-frame clones only and misses some. The repertoire includes some 2,000,000 clones, 85% to 95% of them detected once, and roughly 0.13% sits in the top ten. The sample was naive CD4+ T cells sorted from blood. This sample's subset: CD45RA+ positively selected. These receptors all stem from a man between 18 and 29 years old in good health.

The rearrangement uses TRBV4-1 and TRBJ2-2, with D possibly being TRBD1 or TRBD2 (7 bases each). Trimming removed 3 bases from V and 0 bases from J, with 23 bases in between. This CDR3 is built from 20 residues. Germline V gives CDR1 MGHRA, CDR2 YSYEKL. The CDR3 here is CASSHQRASGQVTNTGELFF. In DNA, the CDR3 is TGCGCCAGCAGCCACCAAAGGGCTAGCGGACAGGTGACGAACACCGGGGAGCTGTTTTTT.

This chain joins TRBV5-1 and TRBJ2-1, with D unresolved. Germline-derived CDR1 and CDR2 are SGHRS and YFSETQ. Trimming left V 1 base short and J 8 bases short, with 13 bases between. The CDR3 spans 14 residues. In DNA, the CDR3 is TGCGCCAGCAGCTTGATAAGAATAGGTGATGAGCAGTTCTTC. This sequence encodes CASSLIRIGDEQFF.

The chain combines TRBV11-3 with TRBJ2-1; TRBD2 might be the D (5 bases). V was clipped by 7 bases and J by 8 bases, with 12 bases between them. The germline gives CDR1 SGHNT, CDR2 YENEEA. This CDR3 has 12 amino acids. The CDR3 region is CASNRGQDEQFF. The CDR3 DNA sequence: TGTGCCAGCAATCGCGGGCAGGATGAGCAGTTCTTC. The variable domain in full, with the rest retrieved from reference TRBV11-3 and TRBJ2-1, is EAGVVQSPRYKIIEKKQPVAFWCNPISGHNTLYWYLQNLGQGPELLIRYENEEAVDDSQLPKDRFSAERLKGVDSTLKIQPAELGDSAVYLCASNRGQDEQFFGPGTRLTVL.

This rearrangement joins TRBV5-4 to TRBJ2-7, with 10 bases matching TRBD1. This CDR3 is 14 amino acids long. With V trimmed by 4 bases and J by 3 bases, 4 bases remained unmatched. Germline loops: CDR1 SGHNT, CDR2 YYREEE (reference sequence). DNA for the CDR3: TGTGCCAGCAGCCCGCGGACAGGGGGCTACGAGCAGTACTTC. It encodes CASSPRTGGYEQYF.

The V call is TRBV2, the J call TRBJ1-5, with D perhaps TRBD1 (6 bases). Germline CDR1 reads SNHLY; CDR2 reads FYNNEI. The CDR3 extends over 14 amino acids. V lost 4 bases to trimming and J lost 5 bases, with 12 bases between them. The CDR3, as DNA: TGTGCCAGCAGTGGGCAGGGGAGGGATCAGCCCCAGCATTTT. It is translated as CASSGQGRDQPQHF.

The chain links TRBV4-1 to TRBJ1-3, with D hard to call. The CDR3 is made up of 16 amino acids. CDR1 MGHRA and CDR2 YSYEKL come from the germline V gene. The V end was cut by 0 bases, the J end by 0 bases, with 9 bases between. CDR3 sequence (DNA): TGCGCCAGCAGCCAAGAAGGTCCCTACTCTGGAAACACCATATATTTT. Its translation is CASSQEGPYSGNTIYF.

Details on this clone: This sample includes further DNA sequences coding for the same CDR3. The gene calls are TRBV5-1 and TRBJ2-5; possible D gene TRBD2, 6 bases. The CDR3 runs to 13 residues. V was pared by 2 bases and J by 3 bases, with 8 bases between. The V gene's germline CDR1 is SGHRS and CDR2 YFSETQ. The CDR3: CASSFGGEETQYF. The CDR3 DNA is TGCGCCAGCAGCTTCGGCGGGGAAGAGACCCAGTACTTC.

This chain joins TRBV30 and TRBJ1-2; no clear D. Deletions cut 2 bases from V and 8 bases from J, with 9 bases between. This CDR3 region has 11 residues. Germline V gene data show CDR1 as GTSNPN and CDR2 as SVGIG (reference sequence). The CDR3 loop is CAWSLPEGYTF. CDR3 in DNA: TGTGCCTGGAGTCTACCGGAAGGCTACACCTTC.

This chain uses TRBV19 with TRBJ1-2; unclear D gene. Trimming left V 6 bases short and J 4 bases short, with 12 bases between. The CDR3 is 13 residues long. The germline V gene encodes CDR1 LNHDA and CDR2 SQIVND (reference sequence). The CDR3 DNA is TGTGCCAGTAGACAGAGCGAAACCTATGGCTACACCTTC. This translates into CASRQSETYGYTF.

This clone appeared a single time. Written as DNA, the CDR3 is TGTGCCAGCAGCTACGGGACGCCCGAGCAGTACTTC. It translates to CASSYGTPEQYF. The V call is TRBV7-8, the J call TRBJ2-7; TRBD1 or TRBD2 may be the D gene (5 bases each). Germline CDR1 and CDR2: SGHVS and FQNEAQ. This CDR3 region has 12 residues. The V gene lost 4 bases and the J gene lost 6 bases, with 10 bases spanning the gap.

About this clone itself: Other DNA variants within this sample encode the same CDR3. This sequence joins TRBV7-2 and TRBJ2-5, with D hard to call. V dropped 1 base and J dropped 1 base, with 4 bases sitting between them. CDR1 and CDR2 from the germline V gene are SGHTA and FQGNSA. This CDR3 has 13 amino acids. The CDR3 loop reads CASSLGSQETQYF. DNA of the CDR3: TGTGCCAGCAGCTTAGGCTCCCAAGAGACCCAGTACTTC.

V and J are TRBV9 and TRBJ2-7; D gene unclear. The CDR3 spans 14 residues. Germline CDR1 SGDLS, CDR2 YYNGEE. The V and J ends lost 0 bases and 1 base respectively, with 8 bases between them. The CDR3 reads CASSVDFLSYEQYF. The DNA for the CDR3 is TGTGCCAGCAGCGTAGACTTCCTTTCCTACGAGCAGTACTTC. Together with reference TRBV9 and TRBJ2-7, the CDR3 gives the full variable domain: DSGVTQTPKHLITATGQRVTLRCSPRSGDLSVYWYQQSLDQGLQFLIQYYNGEERAKGNILERFSAQQFPDLHSELNLSSLELGDSALYFCASSVDFLSYEQYFGPGTRLTVT.

This rearrangement joins TRBV5-5 to TRBJ2-1, with D uncertain. The CDR3 sequence is 14 residues long. V was trimmed by 3 bases and J by 2 bases, leaving 9 bases between them. Germline V CDR1 and CDR2: SGHKS, YYEKEE (reference sequence). DNA for the CDR3: TGTGCCAGCAGCTGGGGTAGGGCCTACAATGAGCAGTTCTTC. This codes for CASSWGRAYNEQFF.

V is TRBV7-6 and J is TRBJ2-1; 8 bases line up with TRBD2. V was clipped by 1 base and J by 2 bases; unmatched bases: 10. CDR3 length: 18 residues. Germline V gene lookup returns CDR1 SGHVS and CDR2 FNYEAQ. The CDR3 is CASSLVAGTSQAYNEQFF. DNA for the CDR3: TGTGCCAGCAGCTTAGTCGCGGGGACTAGTCAGGCCTACAATGAGCAGTTCTTC.

The rearrangement uses TRBV7-9 and TRBJ2-7; TRBD1 agrees at 8 bases. The CDR3 is 14 residues long. Looked up from germline, CDR1 is SEHNR and CDR2 is FQNEAQ (reference sequence). The V gene end was trimmed by 5 bases and the J gene end by 2 bases; junction bases not matched to a gene: 5. This CDR3 reads CASSQTGGPYEQYF. In DNA, the CDR3 is TGTGCCAGCAGCCAAACAGGGGGGCCCTACGAGCAGTACTTC.

The chain recombines TRBV27 with TRBJ2-7, with 9 positions matching TRBD2. CDR1 is MNHEY, CDR2 SMNVEV, per germline (reference sequence). The ends lost 0 bases at V and 0 bases at J; junction bases unmatched: 6. CDR3 length: 17 residues. Here the CDR3 reads CASSLSGGRVPSYEQYF. CDR3 bases: TGTGCCAGCAGTTTATCTGGCGGGAGGGTTCCCTCCTACGAGCAGTACTTC.

The V gene is TRBV19, the J gene TRBJ2-3; 9 bases align to TRBD1. The J segment lost 4 bases and the V segment lost 4 bases, leaving 3 bases of the junction unmatched. Per the germline V gene, CDR1 is LNHDA and CDR2 is SQIVND (reference sequence). The CDR3 length is 14 residues. The CDR3: CASSSTGGADTQYF. The CDR3 DNA is TGTGCCAGTAGTAGTACAGGGGGCGCAGATACGCAGTATTTT.

The V call is TRBV2, the J call TRBJ1-2, with TRBD1 as a possible D gene (5 bases). Between the trimmed V and J ends, which lost 8 bases and 7 bases, there was a span of 17 bases. CDR1 is SNHLY and CDR2 is FYNNEI in the germline V gene. The CDR3 extends over 13 amino acids. CDR3 sequence: CASGGEVVGGYTF. CDR3 in DNA: TGTGCCAGCGGGGGGGAGGTGGTCGGTGGCTACACCTTC.

This clone was recorded once. The CDR3 loop reads CASSQPRDRGKPQHF. For the CDR3, the DNA is TGCGCCAGCAGCCAACCCCGGGACAGGGGGAAACCCCAGCATTTT. The chain uses TRBV4-1 and TRBJ1-5; 11 positions agree with TRBD1. The V and J ends lost 2 bases and 10 bases, in that order; junction bases with no gene match: 7. CDR3 size: 15 residues. The germline CDR1 and CDR2 sequences are MGHRA and YSYEKL.

This chain connects TRBV5-1 to TRBJ1-2, with TRBD1 matching 10 bases. Per germline, CDR1 SGHRS and CDR2 YFSETQ. The CDR3 spans 16 residues. With V trimmed by 3 bases and J by 6 bases, 11 bases remained unmatched. In nucleotides, the CDR3 is TGCGCCAGCAGCTGGTCCCCGGGACAGGGGATGGATGGCTACACCTTC. Translating gives CASSWSPGQGMDGYTF.

V and J are TRBV10-3 and TRBJ1-4, with D hard to call. The CDR3 totals 14 residues. The germline V gene has CDR1 ENHRY and CDR2 SYGVKD. V lost 4 bases, J lost 6 bases, and 12 bases lay in between. The CDR3 DNA follows: TGTGCCATCAGTGGGGGAGGGTTGGATGAAAAACTGTTTTTT. It codes for CAISGGGLDEKLFF.

This clone was seen just once. This rearrangement joins TRBV27 to TRBJ2-7; 8 bases are shared with TRBD2. CDR3 length equals 15 residues. Germline CDR1 reads MNHEY; CDR2 reads SMNVEV (reference sequence). With V trimmed by 2 bases and J by 3 bases, 6 bases remained unmatched. The CDR3 DNA follows: TGTGCCAGCAGTTTAGGTCGGACTAGCATCTACGAGCAGTACTTC. It encodes CASSLGRTSIYEQYF.

The chain uses TRBV10-2 and TRBJ1-2, with D possibly matching TRBD1 (6 bases). CDR1 is WSHSY and CDR2 is SAAADI in the germline V gene. Trimming removed 8 bases at V and 5 bases at J, with 18 bases between. This CDR3 has 14 residues. CDR3 sequence (DNA): TGCGCCAGCTCTGGACAGACAGGAGCGTATGGCTACACCTTC. This codes for CASSGQTGAYGYTF.

V usage is TRBV5-1 and J usage is TRBJ2-3, with D maybe TRBD2 (5 bases). Trimming left V 4 bases short and J 2 bases short, with 11 bases between. Per germline, CDR1 SGHRS and CDR2 YFSETQ. CDR3 length equals 14 residues. The CDR3 protein is CASSRTAYTDTQYF. The DNA of the CDR3 is TGCGCCAGCAGCCGGACTGCCTACACAGATACGCAGTATTTT.

The V gene is TRBV5-1, the J gene TRBJ2-2; 12 nucleotides match TRBD2. The CDR3 runs 16 residues. Looked up from germline, CDR1 is SGHRS and CDR2 is YFSETQ. V lost 2 bases and J lost 7; bases outside the gene matches: 6. The CDR3: CASSLRLAGEGGELFF. The CDR3 DNA follows: TGCGCCAGCAGCTTACGACTAGCGGGAGAGGGCGGGGAGCTGTTTTTT.

The chain couples TRBV27 to TRBJ1-5; the D is unclear. CDR3 size: 15 residues. Looked up from germline, CDR1 is MNHEY and CDR2 is SMNVEV (reference sequence). V was trimmed by 2 bases and J by 0 bases, leaving 8 bases between them. CDR3 DNA: TGTGCCAGCAGTTTAAACGGATATAGCAATCAGCCCCAGCATTTT. It is translated as CASSLNGYSNQPQHF.

The J gene is TRBJ2-3, the V gene TRBV28, with D perhaps TRBD2 (6 bases). Germline CDR1 and CDR2: MDHEN and SYDVKM. Trimming took 4 bases from V and 4 from J, leaving 12 bases between them. The CDR3 is 14 residues long. This CDR3 reads CASSSGDSPDTQYF. The DNA for the CDR3 is TGTGCCAGCAGTTCCGGGGACTCGCCAGATACGCAGTATTTT.

This clone has only a few counts. The V call is TRBV10-3, the J call TRBJ2-7, with TRBD1 matching 7 bases. CDR3 length equals 13 residues. Germline CDR1 and CDR2: ENHRY and SYGVKD. The J segment lost 7 bases and the V segment lost 10 bases, leaving 13 bases of the junction unmatched. The CDR3 nucleotides are TGTGCCAGCCCGGGACAGCCTCCAAGGGAGCAGTACTTC. This encodes CASPGQPPREQYF.

V gene TRBV2 combines with J gene TRBJ1-6; D is possibly TRBD1 (5 bases). The germline V gene encodes CDR1 SNHLY and CDR2 FYNNEI. The CDR3 has 18 residues. Trimming cost V 7 bases and J 1 base, with 20 bases left between them. CDR3 sequence reads: CASTLEGRGRSYNSPLHF. Written as DNA, the CDR3 is TGTGCCAGCACCCTTGAGGGGAGAGGACGGTCCTATAATTCACCCCTCCACTTT.